This T cell receptor beta chain was sequenced for a study of post-analysis software for immune sequencing data. The wider study: Relapsing-remitting, secondary progressive and progressive-relapsing multiple sclerosis courses were included.

TCR beta libraries were prepared from cDNA with unique molecular identifiers. There were roughly 0.85 to 11 million T cells, and around 460,000 cDNA molecules came from them. TCRdb analysed the PCR reads with MiXCR anew, one entry per CDR3 protein. The sample lists hundreds of thousands of distinct CDR3 sequences; about 40% were seen once. Of note for this clonotype: Antigen: not known. At one boundary the junction diverges from the germline segment, which might be a read error.

This CDR3 has 17 amino acids. Germline-derived CDR1 and CDR2 are SGHTA and FQGTGA. Notes on the study in general: Compared with controls, patients showed significantly lower normalized Chao1 diversity. F measure grouped same-batch samples tightly together. In patients, about 5 TRBV segments were more frequent than in controls, with TRBV5-6, TRBV5-1 and TRBV20-1 among them.

This TCR derives from a girl between 10 and 17 years old with multiple sclerosis. The chain employs TRBV7-3 and TRBJ2-3; 8 positions match TRBD2. Material for sequencing was blood. The CDR3 protein is CAGSLGEAGVGTDTQYF. CDR3 nucleotides: TGTGCCGGCAGCTTAGGAGAAGCGGGGGTTGGCACAGATACGCAGTATTTT.